Presented here are 23 T cell receptor beta chains from one specimen sequenced in a study of shared clonotypes between healthy human individuals. Method: immunoSEQ multiplex PCR; TCRdb's copy keeps in-frame clones and lacks some. The sample contains roughly 1,800,000 clones, less than 95% of which appear only once. Naivety among CD8 cells was defined by CD45RO negativity and positive CCR7 selection, thereby excluding terminally differentiated effector memory CD45RA+ cells. The source material was naive CD8+ T cells sorted from blood. These receptors all come from a man aged 18 to 30 in good health.

The chain combines TRBV2 with TRBJ1-5, with a possible D match to TRBD1 (6 bases). Germline lookup yields CDR1 SNHLY and CDR2 FYNNEI. The germline V and J ends were trimmed by 3 bases and 2 bases, with 11 bases remaining between them. CDR3 length: 15 residues. CDR3 sequence (DNA): TGTGCCAGCAGTGATTGGGGGCTGCGCAATCAGCCCCAGCATTTT. Translated: CASSDWGLRNQPQHF.

This clone appeared once. The chain joins TRBV7-9 to TRBJ2-7, with D hard to call. Trimming took off 5 bases at V and 1 base at J, with 21 bases between the two ends. Germline values: CDR1 SEHNR, CDR2 FQNEAQ (reference sequence). This CDR3 region has 17 residues. CDR3 in amino acids: CASSPFGAGIHSYEQYF. In DNA, the CDR3 is TGTGCCAGCAGCCCTTTTGGCGCAGGAATACATTCCTACGAGCAGTACTTC.

Comments on this clone: Other DNA sequences in this specimen translate into the identical CDR3. The chain employs TRBV7-9 and TRBJ2-7, with TRBD2 as a possible D gene (5 bases). V lost 3 bases, J lost 3 bases, and 6 bases lay in between. The CDR3 extends over 12 amino acids. Germline lookup yields CDR1 SEHNR and CDR2 FQNEAQ (reference sequence). Written as DNA, the CDR3 is TGTGCCAGCAGCTTGAGCGGCTACGAGCAGTACTTC. Translation gives CASSLSGYEQYF.

The chain carries TRBV4-1 and TRBJ2-7; D is possibly TRBD2 (6 bases). Trimming cost V 3 bases and J 6 bases, with 15 bases left between them. CDR3 size: 14 residues. Germline V gene data show CDR1 as MGHRA and CDR2 as YSYEKL. In DNA form, the CDR3 reads TGCGCCAGCAGCCAGGCCCCGGGGGAAGGCGAGCAGTACTTC. Amino acid sequence: CASSQAPGEGEQYF.

The chain couples TRBV9 to TRBJ1-4; tentative D call: TRBD1 (5 bases). The CDR3 is made up of 15 amino acids. The V gene's germline CDR1 is SGDLS and CDR2 YYNGEE. The V end was cut by 1 base, the J end by 5 bases, with 12 bases between. The CDR3: CASSVYGGINEKLFF. The CDR3, as DNA: TGTGCCAGCAGCGTATACGGGGGGATAAATGAAAAACTGTTTTTT.

The chain couples TRBV5-6 to TRBJ1-1; a possible D gene is TRBD1 (5 bases). Germline V CDR1 and CDR2: SGHDT, YYEEEE. The CDR3 spans 14 residues. V was pared by 0 bases and J by 3 bases, with 9 bases between. The CDR3 region is CASSLAVGDTEAFF. CDR3 nucleotide sequence: TGTGCCAGCAGCTTGGCAGTGGGGGACACTGAAGCTTTCTTT.

This chain joins TRBV2 and TRBJ1-1, with D tentatively TRBD1 (6 bases). CDR3 length: 11 amino acids. V gave up 7 bases and J gave up 12 bases, with 15 bases separating them. Germline loops: CDR1 SNHLY, CDR2 FYNNEI. In nucleotides, the CDR3 is TGTGCCAGCACGGAAGGGGGTACGTCTTTCTTT. Its protein is CASTEGGTSFF.

On this clone itself: This specimen includes other DNA sequences encoding the same CDR3. The chain combines TRBV5-6 with TRBJ2-7; D unclear. The CDR3 contains 13 residues. Germline V gives CDR1 SGHDT, CDR2 YYEEEE. The ends were cut back, 1 base at V and 0 bases at J, with 5 bases in the middle. CDR3 sequence: CASSLTDSYEQYF. CDR3 DNA: TGTGCCAGCAGCTTGACAGACTCCTACGAGCAGTACTTC.

This chain uses TRBV4-1 with TRBJ2-5, with 7 bases matching TRBD1. CDR1 is MGHRA, CDR2 YSYEKL, per germline. CDR3 size: 16 residues. The J segment lost 1 base and the V segment lost 3 bases, leaving 8 bases of the junction unmatched. The CDR3 region is CASSHPEAGGQETQYF. CDR3 in DNA: TGCGCCAGCAGCCACCCGGAGGCAGGGGGCCAAGAGACCCAGTACTTC.

The chain links TRBV4-3 to TRBJ2-3; possible D gene TRBD2, 6 bases. This CDR3 spans 16 amino acids. Germline V gene sequence: CDR1 LGHNA, CDR2 YSLEER. Trimming stripped 0 bases from V and 2 bases from J, with 12 bases between. CDR3 in amino acids: CASSQDRGSFTDTQYF. In DNA, the CDR3 is TGCGCCAGCAGCCAAGACCGGGGGTCTTTCACAGATACGCAGTATTTT.

V gene TRBV2 combines with J gene TRBJ2-5; 10 bases agree with TRBD2. The J call is uncertain, as TRBJ2-7 better fits the DNA end. Germline V gene lookup returns CDR1 SNHLY and CDR2 FYNNEI. This CDR3 is 16 amino acids long. The CDR3 loop reads CASSEVESGGAYEQYF. The CDR3 region has the DNA TGTGCCAGCAGTGAAGTCGAGAGCGGGGGGGCCTACGAGCAGTACTTC.

Details on this clone: The sample has other DNA sequences that encode this CDR3 too. Here the CDR3 reads CASSYRSGELFF. CDR3 sequence (DNA): TGTGCCAGCAGTTACCGCTCCGGGGAGCTGTTTTTT. The chain combines TRBV6-5 with TRBJ2-2, with D uncertain. Germline CDR1 reads MNHEY; CDR2 reads SVGAGI. V was shortened by 2 bases and J by 6 bases, with 4 bases between the two germline ends. This CDR3 comprises 12 residues.

The chain carries TRBV19 and TRBJ2-7, with 7 bases fitting TRBD1. The CDR3 totals 13 residues. J gave up 2 bases and V 5 bases, and 3 bases lay outside the gene matches. CDR1 is LNHDA, CDR2 SQIVND, per germline (reference sequence). The CDR3: CASSFGQAYEQYF. The CDR3 nucleotides read TGTGCCAGTAGTTTCGGACAGGCCTACGAGCAGTACTTC.

Details on this clone: Other nucleotide sequences from this sample produce the same CDR3. The gene calls are TRBV9 and TRBJ2-7; 10 nucleotides align to TRBD1. The trim removed 0 bases at V and 2 bases at J, leaving 2 bases unmatched. The length of the CDR3 is 15 residues. Germline-derived CDR1 and CDR2 are SGDLS and YYNGEE. CDR3 in amino acids: CASSVGDRGPYEQYF. The CDR3 coding sequence is TGTGCCAGCAGCGTAGGGGACAGGGGACCCTACGAGCAGTACTTC.

As concerns this clone: Distinct nucleotide sequences in the sample also encode this CDR3. The DNA for the CDR3 is TGTGCCAGCAGCTTAGAAGCACAAGAGACCCAGTACTTC. It yields the protein CASSLEAQETQYF. The rearrangement joins TRBV11-2 to TRBJ2-5, with D hard to call. Germline CDR1 is SGHAT and CDR2 is FQNNGV. The CDR3 covers 13 residues. Trimming shortened V by 0 bases and J by 2 bases, and 4 bases separated the two germline ends.

To note about this clone: In the same sample, other DNA sequences code for this CDR3. The V call is TRBV4-1, the J call TRBJ2-7, with 8 bases aligning to TRBD1. Per germline, CDR1 MGHRA and CDR2 YSYEKL. The CDR3 runs to 14 residues. The V gene end was trimmed by 3 bases and the J gene end by 3 bases; junction bases not matched to a gene: 4. The CDR3, as DNA: TGCGCCAGCAGCCAGCTGGACAGGGACTACGAGCAGTACTTC. Translation: CASSQLDRDYEQYF.

The V gene is TRBV5-4, the J gene TRBJ2-5; 7 nucleotides align to TRBD1. Germline V CDR1 and CDR2: SGHNT, YYREEE (reference sequence). Losses at the gene ends were 5 bases for V and 2 bases for J; bases not matched to a gene: 9. The CDR3 totals 15 residues. CDR3 nucleotide sequence: TGTGCCAGCAGTTCCCGACAGGGTCAACAAGAGACCCAGTACTTC. Translation: CASSSRQGQQETQYF.

V is TRBV21-1 and J is TRBJ2-3. TRBV21-1 is flagged as a pseudogene. This CDR3 has 12 residues. CDR3 nucleotides: TGTGCCAGCAGCAAGAACACAGATACGCAGTATTTT. Translating it yields CASSKNTDTQYF.

The chain recombines TRBV5-1 with TRBJ2-1; D might be TRBD2 (6 bases). This CDR3 region has 16 residues. Germline loops: CDR1 SGHRS, CDR2 YFSETQ. Trimming cost V 3 bases and J 5 bases, with 18 bases left between them. As DNA, the CDR3 is TGCGCCAGCAGCTACCACAGCGGGTTGGGGGACAATGAGCAGTTCTTC. The encoded protein is CASSYHSGLGDNEQFF.

For this clone: Other DNA sequences in the sample encode the same CDR3. This chain uses TRBV18 with TRBJ2-7; no clear D. CDR3 length equals 12 residues. The germline V and J ends were trimmed by 2 bases and 3 bases, with 5 bases remaining between them. Germline V gene data show CDR1 as KGHSH and CDR2 as LQKENI. CDR3 amino acids: CASSPGSYEQYF. The DNA of the CDR3 is TGTGCCAGCTCACCAGGCAGCTACGAGCAGTACTTC.

The V and J genes are TRBV6-5 and TRBJ1-1; 7 bases line up with TRBD1. CDR3 length equals 15 residues. After removal of 5 bases from V and 4 bases from J, the junction contained 10 bases not matched to a gene. The germline CDR1 and CDR2 sequences are MNHEY and SVGAGI. Here the CDR3 reads CASSTLPGQLTEAFF. The CDR3 DNA reads TGTGCCAGCAGTACCCTTCCGGGACAGCTCACTGAAGCTTTCTTT.

J is TRBJ2-1 and V is TRBV30; D remains unclear. CDR1 GTSNPN and CDR2 SVGIG come from the germline V gene (reference sequence). The CDR3 is 15 residues long. The V and J ends lost 0 bases and 5 bases respectively, with 14 bases between them. DNA for the CDR3: TGTGCCTGGAGTGTACTGGGTATCCCTGACAATGAGCAGTTCTTC. Amino acid sequence: CAWSVLGIPDNEQFF.

The chain couples TRBV2 to TRBJ2-5, with 13 positions matching TRBD2. CDR3 length: 16 amino acids. Germline values: CDR1 SNHLY, CDR2 FYNNEI. The trim removed 5 bases at V and 1 base at J, leaving 4 bases unmatched. CDR3: CASSQTSGGLQETQYF. DNA of the CDR3: TGTGCCAGCAGTCAGACTAGCGGGGGGCTCCAAGAGACCCAGTACTTC.